This T cell receptor (beta chain) originates from a study of shared clonotypes between healthy human individuals. Regarding the study as a whole: Generation probability values for non-shared clonotypes were lower than those for clonotypes shared by all four donors.

Concerning this clone: Its antigen is unknown.

The V segment lost 4 bases and the J segment 0 bases; nucleotides outside the gene matches: 6. The CDR3 spans 16 residues. Germline lookup yields CDR1 SGDLS and CDR2 YYNGEE. CD45RO-negative CD8 cells positively selected for CCR7 made up the naive population, which excluded terminally differentiated effector memory CD45RA+ cells. Generated by immunoSEQ multiplex PCR, the TCRdb table keeps only in-frame clones and is missing some. The profile shows approximately 740,000 clones, nearly 95% of them singletons. The chain uses TRBV9 and TRBJ2-1, with TRBD2 matching over 8 bases. The TCR sequence derives from a man aged 30 to 45 in good health. Source material: naive CD8+ T cells sorted from blood. The CDR3 spells CASSSQTSDSYNEQFF. CDR3 in DNA: TGTGCCAGCAGCTCCCAGACTAGCGACTCCTACAATGAGCAGTTCTTC.